This T cell receptor beta chain comes out of a study of cytomegalovirus exposure and HLA in healthy donors (TCRdb year 2017). Background for the entire study: An earlier analysis of roughly 610 of the donors reported roughly 300 Gb of sequence data and around 110 million unique TCR beta sequences obtained from about 179 million T cells. An early release that covered roughly 600 HLA-typed donors contained around 300 gigabases of sequencing data and approximately 85 million unique TCR sequences. The genetic ancestry cluster associated with self-reported Caucasian donors included about 81% of the roughly 410 genotyped donors. The aim of the study was to test whether cataloging public T cell receptors could identify signatures of past pathogen exposure. Using immunosequencing, the study profiled T cell repertoires from around 680 subjects and related those repertoires to cytomegalovirus serostatus. Along with the roughly 700-subject first cohort, a separate validation cohort of around 110 different subjects was used. The study combined high-throughput TCR immunosequencing, statistical association of individual TCRs with disease status, and machine learning to predict cytomegalovirus infection status. To study patterns of TCR occurrence, a later analysis re-analyzed previously published TCR beta repertoires from around 660 donors and added high-resolution HLA genotyping. The later analysis used no new phenotypic data to find candidate immune exposures, relying instead on TCR beta sequences and their occurrence across donors. An earlier analysis of a few hundred of the donors applied high-throughput TCR beta sequencing to assess whether each TCR beta V gene segment acted as functional or pseudogenic. Alongside the repertoire data, information on donor age, sex, ethnicity and CMV serostatus was compiled. Genome-wide SNP genotypes for about 65% of the roughly 670 donors were used in a later genetic analysis, which treated that subset as a discovery cohort. All discovery cohort repertoires had been generated using a single sequencing platform. Class I and class II HLA loci were covered by the typing at four-digit resolution. The number of donors typed differed by locus, with about 629-640 for A, B, C, DRB1 and DQB1, 522 for DQA1, under 610 for DPA1, and some 440 for DPB1. Roughly five DR-DQ haplotypes were treated as single units for association and clustering because of strong linkage in the cohort. Across some 400 genotyped donors of the cohort, an average of about 250,000 unique TCR beta nucleotide sequences per donor were sequenced, and 15% to 20% of those sequences were non-productive.

Remarks on this clone: Its specific antigen is unknown. Per-nucleotide qualities are absent, and no much larger clonotype sits a single base away.

Library preparation employed the immunoSEQ multiplex PCR assay. For the multiplex PCR, a mixture combining 60 forward primers for TCR Vbeta segments and 13 reverse primers for TCR Jbeta segments was used. The CDR3 region of rearranged TCR beta genes was amplified from genomic DNA with a multiplex PCR assay. The Illumina HiSeq System was used to sequence the amplified TCR beta libraries as 87-base-pair reads. The authors processed their data as follows. Across the roughly 600 repertoires, a later analysis counted some 81 million unique TCR beta chains, approximately 12 million of which were shared by at least two donors. To remove PCR and sequencing errors, raw reads were error-corrected and collapsed into unique sequences using a nearest-neighbor algorithm that merged closely related sequences. CDR3 sequences were aligned to IMGT reference sequences to assign V, D and J gene segments. For a sequence to be retained, a match of at least six nucleotides was required to both a V gene segment and a J gene segment. A rearrangement was called productive if the CDR3 had no stop codons and remained in frame with V and J, and every other rearrangement was called non-productive. Following IMGT convention, CDR3 was defined as the stretch from the second conserved V-encoded cysteine to the conserved J-encoded phenylalanine. In an earlier analysis of approximately 500 of the donors, sequences lacking an unambiguous match to a single V gene segment were excluded. In an earlier analysis of approximately 550 of the donors, V segments were called functional above 56.7% productive rearrangements and were called segregating when the between-donor standard deviation exceeded 5%. A statistical classification framework was built for diagnosing cytomegalovirus status from the catalog of TCR beta chain sequences. In a later analysis, TCR nucleotide sequences were compared against IMGT/GENE-DB human TR gene sequences so that V and J genes could be assigned. The TCRdist pipeline was used in a later analysis to assign CDR3 sequences and most-parsimonious VDJ recombination scenarios. In a later analysis, every TCR beta chain was defined by the combination of its CDR3 amino acid sequence and its V-gene family, and reads without a unique V-gene family were dropped. As a way to deal with suspected cross-contamination and a sequencing artifact, a later analysis dropped roughly 620 nucleotide sequences that were highly shared and had low generation probability. For each public chain, a later analysis derived a clonal expansion index from normalized ranks of inferred template counts within each repertoire. In a later analysis, generation probabilities were computed with a VDJ recombination model fitted to out-of-frame rearrangements, and the resulting probabilities were checked against IGoR. A later analysis scored TCR-TCR, TCR-HLA and TCR-CMV co-occurrence with hypergeometric tests, applying a repertoire-size bias correction to TCR pairs. A later analysis estimated false discovery rates by permuting HLA or CMV assignments 20 times. In a later analysis, co-occurring TCRs were grouped using DBSCAN, with TCRdist sequence similarity added in when clustering inside HLA-allele-positive subsets. For co-occurrence clustering, repertoires with fewer than 30,000 or more than 120,000 public chains were excluded, along with roughly 5 repertoires with anomalous nucleotide sharing. In its TCRdb copy, this immuneACCESS table keeps in-frame sequences only and misses some clones. Where compared with another copy, unresolved V genes explain less than half of these, and the others have no known cause. V and J calls and clone size are given by that table; D and trimming were obtained from the DNA. This sample lists 130,000 or so clones; approximately 74% were detected once. In total, the top ten clones hold around 6.6% of the sample.

Broad study findings and their caveats: Correlated functional status among segregating V segments might reflect linkage disequilibrium, but an unknown experimental factor could not be ruled out. In a later analysis, HLA-associated TCR beta chains were found to be more clonally expanded and to have lower generation probabilities than equally common non-associated chains. Because some donors lacked HLA typing at each locus, the association tests relied only on the typed subset. A further reported finding was that TCR beta sequences accurately predicted the HLA-A and HLA-B alleles for most subjects in the first cohort. Presence/absence analyses assumed roughly uniform sequencing depth across donors, an assumption that may not hold. A later analysis found that TCR association rates varied across HLA loci, with DRB1 alleles showing the most associated TCRs and HLA-C alleles the fewest. Cytomegalovirus status was reported to be diagnosed by the classifier with high specificity and sensitivity in both the original and validation cohorts. The authors suggested that the approach could potentially be generalized to other disease states and immunological phenotypes. Several of the top co-occurrence clusters appeared to be linked to parvovirus B19, influenza, CMV and Epstein-Barr virus, according to a later analysis. Across donors, most TCR sequences were observed very rarely, whereas some public TCRs were present in many individuals. In a later genetic analysis, a missense DCLRE1C variant was associated with V-gene and J-gene trimming of TCR beta chains, and the association was replicated in an independent cohort. A cluster of highly shared sequence variants was judged likely to be a technical artifact of the sequencing pipeline. This cohort had only TCR beta chains sequenced, and the lack of alpha or paired-chain data limited which features could be detected. Strong co-occurrence of HLA alleles, especially DR and DQ, made assigning TCR associations to individual alleles difficult. In a later analysis, most CMV-associated TCR beta chains were found to appear HLA-restricted, with HLA associations seemingly driven largely by CMV exposure. In vitro tests confirmed that a few of the cytomegalovirus-associated TCR beta chains recognize cytomegalovirus antigens. In an earlier analysis of roughly 500 of the donors, most TCR beta V segments appeared in productive rearrangements about 90% or about 30% of the time, broadly matching IMGT annotations. Immune exposure information for the cohort was limited to CMV serostatus. A later genetic analysis reported fewer N-insertions in productive TCRs among donors in an Asian-associated ancestry cluster than the 666-donor mean. Roughly 15 rarely observed V segments, including chromosome 9 orphons, were excluded from the earlier analysis of about 600 of the donors because counts were too low. A total of fewer than 200 TCR beta chains were listed by the study as associated with cytomegalovirus. Specific HLA alleles were associated with about 17,000 TCR beta sequences at a false discovery rate of 0.05 in a later analysis.

In total, just over 650 healthy bone marrow donors made up the cohort. At the time of sampling, all cohort members were nominally healthy, though unrecorded immune exposures were likely present. The donor tested CMV seropositive, placing the donor among the 289 seropositive members of the cohort. Each donor provided a peripheral blood sample, and peripheral blood mononuclear cells were used for TCR beta sequencing. The Qiagen DNeasy Blood Extraction Kit was used to extract genomic DNA from the blood cell samples. Sequenced material: PBMCs. This clonotype originated in a man in his forties or fifties in good health and CMV-seropositive.

The CDR3 reads as follows: CASRTGEAYEQYF. The nucleotide sequence is given as TGCGCCAGCAGAACGGGAGAGGCCTACGAGCAGTACTTC. The chain employs TRBV5-1 and TRBJ2-7; the D gene is possibly TRBD2, with 6 bases matching. V loses 5 bases of germline sequence and J loses 2 bases, and the interval between the two ends is 11 bases. Reading the germline V gene gives CDR1 SGHRS and CDR2 YFSETQ. From the cysteine up to the phenylalanine, the CDR3 has a length of 13 residues. Kept here is only the CDR3 DNA, which spans 39 bases and is read in frame from base 1.